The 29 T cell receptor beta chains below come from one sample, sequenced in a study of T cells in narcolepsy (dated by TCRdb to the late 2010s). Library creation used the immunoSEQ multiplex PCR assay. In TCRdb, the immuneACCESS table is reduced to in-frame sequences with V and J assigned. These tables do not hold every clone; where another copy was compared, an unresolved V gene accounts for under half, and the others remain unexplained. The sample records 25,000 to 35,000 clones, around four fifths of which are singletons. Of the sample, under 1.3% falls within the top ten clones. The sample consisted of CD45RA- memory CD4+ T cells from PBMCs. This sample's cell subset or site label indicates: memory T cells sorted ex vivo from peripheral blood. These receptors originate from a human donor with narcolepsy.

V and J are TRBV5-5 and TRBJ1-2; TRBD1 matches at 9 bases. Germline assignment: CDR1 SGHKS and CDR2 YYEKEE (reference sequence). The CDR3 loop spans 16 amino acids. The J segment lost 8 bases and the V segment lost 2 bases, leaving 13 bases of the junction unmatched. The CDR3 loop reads CASSFYRDRDSRGYTF. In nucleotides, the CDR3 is TGTGCCAGCAGCTTTTACCGGGACAGGGATTCGCGGGGCTACACCTTC.

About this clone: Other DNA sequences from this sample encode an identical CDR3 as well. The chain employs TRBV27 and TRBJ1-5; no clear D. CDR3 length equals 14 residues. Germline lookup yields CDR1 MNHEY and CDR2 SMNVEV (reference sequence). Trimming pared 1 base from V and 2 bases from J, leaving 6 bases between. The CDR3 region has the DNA TGTGCCAGCAGTTTATTCGACGGCAATCAGCCCCAGCATTTT. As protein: CASSLFDGNQPQHF.

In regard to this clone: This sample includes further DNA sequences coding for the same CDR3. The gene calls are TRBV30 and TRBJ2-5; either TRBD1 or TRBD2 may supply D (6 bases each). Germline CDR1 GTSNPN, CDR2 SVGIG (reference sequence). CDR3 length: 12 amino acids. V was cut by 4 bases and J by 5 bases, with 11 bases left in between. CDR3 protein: CAWKGGGETQYF. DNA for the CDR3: TGTGCCTGGAAGGGGGGTGGGGAGACCCAGTACTTC.

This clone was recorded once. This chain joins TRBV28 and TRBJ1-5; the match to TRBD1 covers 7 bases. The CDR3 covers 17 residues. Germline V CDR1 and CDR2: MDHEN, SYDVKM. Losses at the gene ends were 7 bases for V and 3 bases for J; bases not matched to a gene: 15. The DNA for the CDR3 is TGTGCCAGCACCCGGACGACGGGACAGCGCTTCAATCAGCCCCAGCATTTT. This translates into CASTRTTGQRFNQPQHF. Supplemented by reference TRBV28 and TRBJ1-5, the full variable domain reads DVKVTQSSRYLVKRTGEKVFLECVQDMDHENMFWYRQDPGLGLRLIYFSYDVKMKEKGDIPEGYSVSREKKERFSLILESASTNQTSMYLCASTRTTGQRFNQPQHFGDGTRLSIL.

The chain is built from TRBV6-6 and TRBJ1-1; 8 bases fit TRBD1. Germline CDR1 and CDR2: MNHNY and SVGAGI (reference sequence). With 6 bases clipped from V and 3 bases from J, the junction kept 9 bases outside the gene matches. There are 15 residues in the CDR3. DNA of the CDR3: TGTGCCAGCAGGGAATCCAGGGGGCGCGACACTGAAGCTTTCTTT. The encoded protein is CASRESRGRDTEAFF.

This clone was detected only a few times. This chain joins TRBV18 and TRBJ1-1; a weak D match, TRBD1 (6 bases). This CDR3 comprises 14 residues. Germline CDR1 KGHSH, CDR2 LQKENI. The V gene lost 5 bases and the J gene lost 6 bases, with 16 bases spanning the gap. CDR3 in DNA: TGTGCCAGCTCAGCGTCATCAGGGGCCCCTGAAGCTTTCTTT. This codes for CASSASSGAPEAFF.

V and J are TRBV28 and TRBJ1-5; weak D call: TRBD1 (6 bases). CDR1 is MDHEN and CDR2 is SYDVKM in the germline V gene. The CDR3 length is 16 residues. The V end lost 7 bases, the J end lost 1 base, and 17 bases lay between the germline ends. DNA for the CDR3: TGTGCCAGCACCATTCGTCCGGGGGGCAGCAATCAGCCCCAGCATTTT. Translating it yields CASTIRPGGSNQPQHF.

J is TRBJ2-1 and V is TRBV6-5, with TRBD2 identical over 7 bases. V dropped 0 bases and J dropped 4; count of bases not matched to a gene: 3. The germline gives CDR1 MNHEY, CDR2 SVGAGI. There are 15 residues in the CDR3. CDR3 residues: CASSYSGLEYNEQFF. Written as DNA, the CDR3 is TGTGCCAGCAGTTACTCCGGACTAGAGTACAATGAGCAGTTCTTC.

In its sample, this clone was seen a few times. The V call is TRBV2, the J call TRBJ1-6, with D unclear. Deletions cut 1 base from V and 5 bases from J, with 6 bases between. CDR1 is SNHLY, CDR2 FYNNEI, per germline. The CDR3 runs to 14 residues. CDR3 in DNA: TGTGCCAGCAGTGAAGAACGGAATAATTCACCCCTCCACTTT. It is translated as CASSEERNNSPLHF.

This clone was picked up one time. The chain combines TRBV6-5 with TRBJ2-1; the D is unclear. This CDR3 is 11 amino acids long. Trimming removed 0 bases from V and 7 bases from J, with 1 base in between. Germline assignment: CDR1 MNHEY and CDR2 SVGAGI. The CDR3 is CASSYSNEQFF. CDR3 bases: TGTGCCAGCAGTTACTCGAATGAGCAGTTCTTC.

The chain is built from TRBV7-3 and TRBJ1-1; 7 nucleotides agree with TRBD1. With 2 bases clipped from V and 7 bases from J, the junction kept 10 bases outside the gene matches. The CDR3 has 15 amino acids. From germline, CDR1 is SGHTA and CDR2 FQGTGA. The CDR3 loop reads CASSLSGTADSEAFF. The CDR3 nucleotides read TGTGCCAGCAGCTTATCCGGGACAGCGGATAGTGAAGCTTTCTTT.

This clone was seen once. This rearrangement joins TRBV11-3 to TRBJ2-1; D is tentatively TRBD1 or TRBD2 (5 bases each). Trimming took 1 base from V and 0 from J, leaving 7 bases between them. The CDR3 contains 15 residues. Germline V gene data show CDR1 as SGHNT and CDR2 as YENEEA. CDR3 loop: CASSLAGPSYNEQFF. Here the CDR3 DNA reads TGTGCCAGCAGCTTAGCGGGACCCTCCTACAATGAGCAGTTCTTC.

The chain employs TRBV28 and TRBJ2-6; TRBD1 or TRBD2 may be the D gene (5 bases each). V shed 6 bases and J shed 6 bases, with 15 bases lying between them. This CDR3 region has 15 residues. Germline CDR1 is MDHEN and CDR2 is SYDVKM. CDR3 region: CASRPTVGVANVLTF. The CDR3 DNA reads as TGTGCCAGCAGGCCAACAGTGGGGGTGGCCAACGTCCTGACTTTC.

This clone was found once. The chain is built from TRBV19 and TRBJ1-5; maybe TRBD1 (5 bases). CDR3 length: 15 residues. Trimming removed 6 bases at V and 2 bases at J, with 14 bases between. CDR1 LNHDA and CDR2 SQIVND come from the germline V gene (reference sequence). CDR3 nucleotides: TGTGCCAGTAGGGGGCCCCGCCAGGGCAATCAGCCCCAGCATTTT. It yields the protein CASRGPRQGNQPQHF.

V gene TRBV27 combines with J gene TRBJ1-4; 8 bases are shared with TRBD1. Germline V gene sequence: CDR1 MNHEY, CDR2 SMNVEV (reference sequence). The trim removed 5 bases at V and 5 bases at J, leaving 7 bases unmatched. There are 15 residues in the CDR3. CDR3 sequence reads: CASSPDRAWNEKLFF. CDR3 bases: TGTGCCAGCAGTCCGGACAGGGCTTGGAATGAAAAACTGTTTTTT. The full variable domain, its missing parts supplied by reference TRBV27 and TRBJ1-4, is EAQVTQNPRYLITVTGKKLTVTCSQNMNHEYMSWYRQDPGLGLRQIYYSMNVEVTDKGDVPEGYKVSRKEKRNFPLILESPSPNQTSLYFCASSPDRAWNEKLFFGSGTQLSVL.

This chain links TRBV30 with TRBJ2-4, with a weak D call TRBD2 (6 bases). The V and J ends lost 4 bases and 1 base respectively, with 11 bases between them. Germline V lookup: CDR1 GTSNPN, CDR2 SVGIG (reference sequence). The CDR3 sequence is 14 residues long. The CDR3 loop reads CAWNMGRAKNIQYF. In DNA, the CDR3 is TGTGCCTGGAACATGGGGAGGGCCAAAAACATTCAGTACTTC. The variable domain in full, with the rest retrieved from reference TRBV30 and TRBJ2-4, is SQTIHQWPATLVQPVGSPLSLECTVEGTSNPNLYWYRQAAGRGLQLLFYSVGIGQISSEVPQNLSASRPQDRQFILSSKKLLLSDSGFYLCAWNMGRAKNIQYFGAGTRLSVL.

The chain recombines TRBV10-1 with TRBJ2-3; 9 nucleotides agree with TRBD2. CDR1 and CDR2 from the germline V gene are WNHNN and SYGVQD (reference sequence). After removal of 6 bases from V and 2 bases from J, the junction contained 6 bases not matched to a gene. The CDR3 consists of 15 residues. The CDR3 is CASSPLAGTTDTQYF. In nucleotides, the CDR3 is TGCGCCAGCAGCCCGCTAGCGGGGACCACAGATACGCAGTATTTT.

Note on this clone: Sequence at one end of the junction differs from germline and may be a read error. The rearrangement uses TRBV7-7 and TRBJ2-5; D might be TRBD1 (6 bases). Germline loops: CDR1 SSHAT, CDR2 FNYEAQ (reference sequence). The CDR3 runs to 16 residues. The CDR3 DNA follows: TGTGCTAGCAGCTTAGCTCGTGGGGGCCAACAAGAGACCCAGTACTTC. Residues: CASSLARGGQQETQYF.

The CDR3 reads CASSQPRVKELDEQFF. CDR3 nucleotide sequence: TGTGCCAGCAGCCAGCCTCGAGTGAAGGAGTTGGATGAGCAGTTCTTC. The chain employs TRBV14 and TRBJ2-1; no reliable D call. Looked up from germline, CDR1 is SGHDN and CDR2 is FVKESK. Deletions cut 3 bases from V and 8 bases from J, with 20 bases between. This CDR3 is built from 16 residues.

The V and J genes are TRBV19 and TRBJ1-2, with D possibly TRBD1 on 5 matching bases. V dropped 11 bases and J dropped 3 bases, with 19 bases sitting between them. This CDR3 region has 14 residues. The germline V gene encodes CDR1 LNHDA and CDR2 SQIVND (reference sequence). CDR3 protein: CASKQDNNYYGYTF. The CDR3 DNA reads TGTGCCTCGAAACAGGATAACAACTACTATGGCTACACCTTC.

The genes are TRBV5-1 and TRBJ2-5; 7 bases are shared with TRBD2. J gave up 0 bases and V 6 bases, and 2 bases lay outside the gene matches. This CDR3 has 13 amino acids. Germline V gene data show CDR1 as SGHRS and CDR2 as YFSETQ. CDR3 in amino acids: CASKAGNQETQYF. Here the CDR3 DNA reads TGCGCCAGCAAAGCGGGGAACCAAGAGACCCAGTACTTC.

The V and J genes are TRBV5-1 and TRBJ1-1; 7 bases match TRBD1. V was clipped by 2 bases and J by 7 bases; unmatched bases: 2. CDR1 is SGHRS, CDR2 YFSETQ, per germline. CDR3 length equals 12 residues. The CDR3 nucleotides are TGCGCCAGCAGCTTTGGGACAGTTGAAGCTTTCTTT. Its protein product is CASSFGTVEAFF.

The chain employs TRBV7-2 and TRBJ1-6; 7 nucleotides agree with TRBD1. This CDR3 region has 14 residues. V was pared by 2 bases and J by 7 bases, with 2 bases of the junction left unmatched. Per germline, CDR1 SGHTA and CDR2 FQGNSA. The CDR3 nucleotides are TGTGCCAGCAGCTTAACAGGGGAAAATTCACCCCTCCACTTT. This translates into CASSLTGENSPLHF.

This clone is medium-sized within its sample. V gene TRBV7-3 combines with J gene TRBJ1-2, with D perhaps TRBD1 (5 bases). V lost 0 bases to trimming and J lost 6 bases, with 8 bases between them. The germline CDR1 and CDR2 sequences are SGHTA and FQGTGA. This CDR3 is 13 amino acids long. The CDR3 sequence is CASSLTQGNGYTF. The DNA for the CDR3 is TGTGCCAGCAGCTTAACTCAGGGCAATGGCTACACCTTC.

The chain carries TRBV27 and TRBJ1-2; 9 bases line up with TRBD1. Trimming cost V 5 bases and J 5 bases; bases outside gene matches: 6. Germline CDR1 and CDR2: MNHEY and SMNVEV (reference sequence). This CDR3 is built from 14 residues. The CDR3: CASSETGGRYGYTF. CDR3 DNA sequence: TGTGCCAGCAGTGAAACAGGGGGCCGGTATGGCTACACCTTC.

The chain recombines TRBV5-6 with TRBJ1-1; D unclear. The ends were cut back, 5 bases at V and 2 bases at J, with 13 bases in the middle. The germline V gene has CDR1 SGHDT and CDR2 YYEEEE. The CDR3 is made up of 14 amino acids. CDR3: CASRSEASNTEAFF. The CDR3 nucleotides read TGTGCCAGCAGGAGTGAGGCCAGTAACACTGAAGCTTTCTTT.

CDR3 protein: CASSLATFYEQYF. The CDR3, as DNA: TGTGCCAGCAGCTTAGCTACGTTCTACGAGCAGTACTTC. This chain joins TRBV7-6 and TRBJ2-5; D is ambiguous. The J call could be wrong; TRBJ2-7 is a better fit for the DNA end. There are 13 residues in the CDR3. The V gene's germline CDR1 is SGHVS and CDR2 FNYEAQ.

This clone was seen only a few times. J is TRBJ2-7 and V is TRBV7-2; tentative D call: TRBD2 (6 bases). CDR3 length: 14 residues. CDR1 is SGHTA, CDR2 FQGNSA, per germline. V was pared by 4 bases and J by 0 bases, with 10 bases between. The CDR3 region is CASSSVDYSYEQYF. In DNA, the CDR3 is TGTGCCAGCAGCTCCGTGGACTACTCCTACGAGCAGTACTTC.

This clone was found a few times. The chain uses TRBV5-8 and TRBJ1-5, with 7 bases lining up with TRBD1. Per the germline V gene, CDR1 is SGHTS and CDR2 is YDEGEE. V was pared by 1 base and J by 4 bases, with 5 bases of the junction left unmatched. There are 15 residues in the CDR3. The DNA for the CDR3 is TGTGCCAGCAGCTTGAGACAGGGAGGGAATCAGCCCCAGCATTTT. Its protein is CASSLRQGGNQPQHF.